The source of this TCR beta chain is a study of OX40 agonist ivuxolimab in advanced cancers. Overall study context: The mean age was around 56 years, ranging from 23 to 79, with around four fifths of participants male. Whole-study findings and limits: On average, a greater number of expanded clones characterised CD8+ T cells relative to CD4+.

Notes on this clone: The antigen is not known.

Assay used: immunoSEQ multiplex PCR; TCRdb lists only in-frame clones, some missing. The sample lists approximately 73,000 clones; approximately 91% were seen once. At cycle 4 day 1, cycle 7 day 1, and baseline, blood was sampled. CDR3 length: 16 amino acids. Looked up from germline, CDR1 is SGHRS and CDR2 is YFSETQ. Trimming took 0 bases from V and 4 from J; bases not matched to a gene: 10. The chain recombines TRBV5-1 with TRBJ2-7; 7 bases map to TRBD1. The sequencing here drew on CD4+ or CD8+ T cells sorted from blood, taken in a trial of the OX40 agonist ivuxolimab. The receptor comes from an adult with an advanced solid tumor such as melanoma, head and neck, liver or kidney cancer. In DNA, the CDR3 is TGCGCCAGCAGCTTGGGAGGGCTAGGGGGCTTTTACGAGCAGTACTTC. Encoded protein: CASSLGGLGGFYEQYF.